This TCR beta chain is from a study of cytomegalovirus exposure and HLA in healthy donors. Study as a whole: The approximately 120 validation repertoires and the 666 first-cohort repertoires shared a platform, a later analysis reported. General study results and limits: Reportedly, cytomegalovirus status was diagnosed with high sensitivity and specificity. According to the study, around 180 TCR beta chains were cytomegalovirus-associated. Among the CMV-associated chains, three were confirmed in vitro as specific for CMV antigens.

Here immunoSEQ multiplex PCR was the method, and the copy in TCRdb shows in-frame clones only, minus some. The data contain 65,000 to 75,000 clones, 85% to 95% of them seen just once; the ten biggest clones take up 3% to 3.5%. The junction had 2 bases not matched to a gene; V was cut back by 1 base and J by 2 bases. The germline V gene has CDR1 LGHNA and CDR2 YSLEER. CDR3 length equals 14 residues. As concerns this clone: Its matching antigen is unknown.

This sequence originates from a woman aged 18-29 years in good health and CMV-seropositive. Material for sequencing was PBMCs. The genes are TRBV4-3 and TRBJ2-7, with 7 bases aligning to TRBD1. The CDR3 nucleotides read TGCGCCAGCAGCCAAGGACAGGGCGCCTACGAGCAGTACTTC. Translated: CASSQGQGAYEQYF.